This paragraph reports one T cell receptor beta chain. The sample originates from a study of siplizumab effects on memory and regulatory T cells. TCR templates numbering roughly 94,000 were assayed per sample. The repertoire was sequenced with immunoSEQ multiplex PCR; TCRdb's copy has only in-frame clones and lacks some. This sample yields some 100,000 clones, of which just over 90% are seen a single time; about 0.7% belongs to the top ten. The germline gives CDR1 SGHRS, CDR2 YFSETQ. The CDR3 is 15 residues long. V lost 0 bases and J 1 base, leaving 10 bases between the germline ends. This chain uses TRBV5-1 with TRBJ2-5, with D possibly being TRBD2 (6 bases). The source material was Tregs sorted from blood. The sequence came from a human donor in good health. This chain's CDR3 is CASSLGGGAQETQYF. The CDR3 coding sequence is TGCGCCAGCAGCTTGGGTGGCGGGGCCCAAGAGACCCAGTACTTC.